This T cell receptor beta chain derives from a study of blood T cell repertoires in COVID-19. Looking at the study overall: Samples of COVID-19 (acute and convalescent) were obtained from the United States, Italy and Spain. In each case, the material was cDNA or gDNA derived from T cells, B-cell-depleted T cells, or PBMCs.

Authors' data handling: Reference gene primers were amplified, and this amplification served to estimate nucleated cell counts. Clones were read by immunoSEQ multiplex PCR, and TCRdb kept only the in-frame ones, dropping some. V, J and clone size are taken as reported in that table, and D and trimming were inferred from the DNA itself. Here the sample spans 65,000 to 90,000 clones, approximately 88% being singletons. Looked up from germline, CDR1 is MNHNY and CDR2 is SVGAGI (reference sequence). The CDR3 runs to 12 residues. The trim removed 10 bases at V and 1 base at J, leaving 4 bases unmatched. This TCR was sampled from a man at least 80 years old with active or convalescent COVID-19. The chain combines TRBV6-6 with TRBJ2-7, with 7 bases aligning to TRBD1. Sequences were obtained from peripheral blood. The DNA of the CDR3 is TGTGCCACCGCGACAGGGTCCTACGAGCAGTACTTC. It specifies CATATGSYEQYF.